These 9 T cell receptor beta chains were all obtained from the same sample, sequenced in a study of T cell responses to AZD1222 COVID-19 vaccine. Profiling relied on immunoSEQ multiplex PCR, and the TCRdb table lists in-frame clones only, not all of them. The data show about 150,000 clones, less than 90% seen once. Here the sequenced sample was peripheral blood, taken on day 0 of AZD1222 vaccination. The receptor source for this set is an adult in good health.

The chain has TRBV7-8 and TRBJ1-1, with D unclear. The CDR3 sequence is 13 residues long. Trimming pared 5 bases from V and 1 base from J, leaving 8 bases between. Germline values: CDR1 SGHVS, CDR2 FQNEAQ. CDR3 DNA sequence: TGTGCCAGCAGCCAGATGCAGAACACTGAAGCTTTCTTT. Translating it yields CASSQMQNTEAFF.

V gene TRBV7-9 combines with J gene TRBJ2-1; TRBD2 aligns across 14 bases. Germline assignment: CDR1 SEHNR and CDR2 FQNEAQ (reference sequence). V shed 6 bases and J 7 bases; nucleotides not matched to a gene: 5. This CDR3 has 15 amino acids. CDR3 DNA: TGTGCCAGCAGGCAGACTAGCGGGGGGGCAAATGAGCAGTTCTTC. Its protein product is CASRQTSGGANEQFF.

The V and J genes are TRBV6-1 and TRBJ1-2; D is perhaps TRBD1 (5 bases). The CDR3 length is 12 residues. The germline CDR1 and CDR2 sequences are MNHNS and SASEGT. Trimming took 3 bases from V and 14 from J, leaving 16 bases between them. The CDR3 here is CASSESSGARTF. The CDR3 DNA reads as TGTGCCAGCAGTGAGTCCTCCGGGGCGCGGACCTTC.

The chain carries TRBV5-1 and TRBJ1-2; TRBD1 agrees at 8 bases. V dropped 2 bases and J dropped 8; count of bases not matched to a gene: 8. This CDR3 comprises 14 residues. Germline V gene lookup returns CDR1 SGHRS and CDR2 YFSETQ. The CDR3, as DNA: TGCGCCAGCAGCTTACAGCTACAGGGGGAAGGCTACACCTTC. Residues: CASSLQLQGEGYTF.

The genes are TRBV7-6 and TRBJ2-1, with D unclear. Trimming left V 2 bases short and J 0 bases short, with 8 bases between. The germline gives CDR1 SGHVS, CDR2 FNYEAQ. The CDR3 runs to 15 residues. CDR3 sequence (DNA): TGTGCCAGCAGCTTAACGGAGAGCTCCTACAATGAGCAGTTCTTC. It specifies CASSLTESSYNEQFF.

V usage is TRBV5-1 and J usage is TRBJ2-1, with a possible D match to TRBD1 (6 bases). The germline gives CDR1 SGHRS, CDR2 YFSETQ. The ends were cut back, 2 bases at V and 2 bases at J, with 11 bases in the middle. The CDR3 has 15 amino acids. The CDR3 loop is CASSLTGFPYNEQFF. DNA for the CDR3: TGCGCCAGCAGCTTAACAGGGTTCCCCTACAATGAGCAGTTCTTC.

The CDR3 is CSVGGGRDQPQHF. CDR3 nucleotide sequence: TGCAGCGTTGGCGGGGGGCGCGATCAGCCCCAGCATTTT. The V and J genes are TRBV29-1 and TRBJ1-5; possibly TRBD1 for D (6 bases). Germline lookup yields CDR1 SQVTM and CDR2 ANQGSEA. CDR3 length equals 13 residues. V was cut by 4 bases and J by 5 bases, with 12 bases left in between.

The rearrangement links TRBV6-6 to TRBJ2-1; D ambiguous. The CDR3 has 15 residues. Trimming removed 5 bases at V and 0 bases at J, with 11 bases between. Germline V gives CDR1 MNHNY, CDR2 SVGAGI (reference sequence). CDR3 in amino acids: CASSDLSSSYNEQFF. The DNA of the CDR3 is TGTGCCAGCAGTGACCTATCCAGCTCCTACAATGAGCAGTTCTTC.

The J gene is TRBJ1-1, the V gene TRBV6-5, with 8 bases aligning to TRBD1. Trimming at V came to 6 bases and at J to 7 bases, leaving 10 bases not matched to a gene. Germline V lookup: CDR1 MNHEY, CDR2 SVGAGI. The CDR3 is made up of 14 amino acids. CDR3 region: CASRPTGEMIEAFF. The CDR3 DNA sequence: TGTGCCAGCAGACCGACAGGGGAGATGATTGAAGCTTTCTTT.